This T cell receptor (beta chain) was captured in a study of T cell responses to AZD1222 COVID-19 vaccine. General study results and limits: Unmutated variant regions are reportedly the target of nearly half of TCRs that are spike-specific.

Remarks on this clone: Its antigen remains unknown.

Clones were read by immunoSEQ multiplex PCR, and TCRdb kept only the in-frame ones, dropping some. Of about 140,000 clones listed, approximately 90% are singletons. The CDR3 covers 17 residues. Germline-derived CDR1 and CDR2 are LGHNA and YNFKEQ. Deletions cut 4 bases from V and 2 bases from J, with 20 bases between. This chain joins TRBV4-2 and TRBJ1-2; D might be TRBD1 (5 bases). Specimen: peripheral blood, collected 28 days after the second AZD1222 dose. The clonotype comes from an adult who received the AZD1222 COVID-19 vaccine. CDR3 coding DNA: TGTGCCAGCAGCCGCCAAGAGGGACCTATGACAAACTATGGCTACACCTTC. Translated: CASSRQEGPMTNYGYTF.